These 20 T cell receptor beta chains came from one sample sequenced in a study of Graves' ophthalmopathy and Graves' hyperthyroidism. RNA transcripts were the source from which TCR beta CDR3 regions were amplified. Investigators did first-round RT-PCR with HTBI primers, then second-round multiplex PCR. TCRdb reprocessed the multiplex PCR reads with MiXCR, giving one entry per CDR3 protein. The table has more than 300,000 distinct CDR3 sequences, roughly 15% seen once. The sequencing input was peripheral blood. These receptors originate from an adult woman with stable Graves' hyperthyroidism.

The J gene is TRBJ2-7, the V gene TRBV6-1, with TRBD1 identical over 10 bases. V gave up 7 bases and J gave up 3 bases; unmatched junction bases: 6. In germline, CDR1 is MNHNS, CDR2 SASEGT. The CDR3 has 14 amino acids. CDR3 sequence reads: CASKGTGVIYEQYF. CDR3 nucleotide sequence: TGTGCCAGCAAGGGGACAGGGGTAATCTACGAGCAGTACTTC.

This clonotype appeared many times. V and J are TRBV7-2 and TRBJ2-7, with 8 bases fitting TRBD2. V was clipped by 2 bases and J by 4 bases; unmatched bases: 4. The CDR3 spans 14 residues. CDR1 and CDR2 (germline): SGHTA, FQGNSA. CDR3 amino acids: CASSLQAGDYEQYF. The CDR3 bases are TGTGCCAGCAGCTTACAAGCGGGAGATTACGAGCAGTACTTC.

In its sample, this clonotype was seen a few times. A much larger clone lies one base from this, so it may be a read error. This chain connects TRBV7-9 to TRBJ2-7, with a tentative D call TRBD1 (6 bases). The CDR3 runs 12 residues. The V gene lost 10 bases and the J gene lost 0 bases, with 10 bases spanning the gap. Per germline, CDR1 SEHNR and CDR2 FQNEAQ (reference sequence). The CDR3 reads CATRDNSYEQYF. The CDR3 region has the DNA TGTGCCACCAGGGACAACTCCTACGAGCAGTACTTC.

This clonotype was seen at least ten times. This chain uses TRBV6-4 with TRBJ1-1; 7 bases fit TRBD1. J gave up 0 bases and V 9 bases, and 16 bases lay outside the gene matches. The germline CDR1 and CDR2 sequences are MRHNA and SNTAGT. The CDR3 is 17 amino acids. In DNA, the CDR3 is TGTGCCAGTGAAAACAGGGGACAGTCCTTCATGAACACTGAAGCTTTCTTT. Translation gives CASENRGQSFMNTEAFF.

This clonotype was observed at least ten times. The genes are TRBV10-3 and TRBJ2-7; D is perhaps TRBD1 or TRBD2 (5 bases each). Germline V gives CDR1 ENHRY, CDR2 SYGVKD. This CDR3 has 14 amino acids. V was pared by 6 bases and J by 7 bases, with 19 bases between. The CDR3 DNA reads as TGTGCCATCAGCGGCCGGGACGTACCCCGTGAGCAGTACTTC. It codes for CAISGRDVPREQYF.

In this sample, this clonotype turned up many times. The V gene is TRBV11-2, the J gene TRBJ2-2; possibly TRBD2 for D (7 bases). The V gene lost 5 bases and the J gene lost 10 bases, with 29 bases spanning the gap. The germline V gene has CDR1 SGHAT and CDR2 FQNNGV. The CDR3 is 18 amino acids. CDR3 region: CASSPLGGVGGLDKELFF. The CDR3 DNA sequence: TGTGCCAGCAGCCCCCTAGGGGGGGTGGGCGGCCTTGACAAGGAGCTGTTTTTT.

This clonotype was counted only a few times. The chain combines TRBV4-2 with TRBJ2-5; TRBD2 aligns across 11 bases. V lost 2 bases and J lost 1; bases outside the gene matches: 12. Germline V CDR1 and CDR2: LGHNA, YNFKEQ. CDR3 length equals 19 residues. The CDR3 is CASSQLSTGTSGSQETQYF. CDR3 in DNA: TGTGCCAGCAGCCAACTCTCCACCGGGACTAGCGGAAGCCAAGAGACCCAGTACTTC.

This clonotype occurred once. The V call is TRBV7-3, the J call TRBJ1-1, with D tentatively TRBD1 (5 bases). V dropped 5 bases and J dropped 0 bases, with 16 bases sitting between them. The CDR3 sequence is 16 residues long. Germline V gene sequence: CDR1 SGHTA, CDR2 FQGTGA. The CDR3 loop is CASSPEGQGMNTEAFF. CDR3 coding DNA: TGTGCCAGCAGCCCCGAGGGTCAGGGCATGAACACTGAAGCTTTCTTT. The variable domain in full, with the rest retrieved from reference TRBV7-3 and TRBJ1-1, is GAGVSQTPSNKVTEKGKYVELRCDPISGHTALYWYRQSLGQGPEFLIYFQGTGAADDSGLPNDRFFAVRPEGSVSTLKIQRTERGDSAVYLCASSPEGQGMNTEAFFGQGTRLTVV.

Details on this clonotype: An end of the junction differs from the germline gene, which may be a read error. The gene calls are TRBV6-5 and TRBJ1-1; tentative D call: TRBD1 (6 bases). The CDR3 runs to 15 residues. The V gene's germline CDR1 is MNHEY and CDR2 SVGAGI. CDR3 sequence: CASSNSGQVNTEAFF. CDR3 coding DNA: TGTGCCAGCAGTAACTCGGGACAAGTGAACACTGAAGCTTTCTTT.

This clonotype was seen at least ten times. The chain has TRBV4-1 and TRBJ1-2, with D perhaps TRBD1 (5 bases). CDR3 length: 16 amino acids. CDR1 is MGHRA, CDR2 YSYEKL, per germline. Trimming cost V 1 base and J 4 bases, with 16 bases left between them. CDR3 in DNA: TGCGCCAGCAGCCAAGGGGTTAGGGAGGGGTTCTATGGCTACACCTTC. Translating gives CASSQGVREGFYGYTF.

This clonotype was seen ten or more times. The CDR3: CAADPVQGSYEQYF. The CDR3 DNA sequence: TGTGCCGCTGACCCAGTTCAGGGCTCCTACGAGCAGTACTTC. The chain carries TRBV30 and TRBJ2-7, with D perhaps matching TRBD1 (5 bases). The CDR3 loop spans 14 amino acids. Trimming left V 8 bases short and J 0 bases short, with 17 bases between. From germline, CDR1 is GTSNPN and CDR2 SVGIG (reference sequence).

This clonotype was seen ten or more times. CDR3 nucleotide sequence: TGTGCCAGCAGCCCCGGTGGGGGGGGCATCTATGGCTACACCTTC. This sequence encodes CASSPGGGGIYGYTF. The chain couples TRBV7-2 to TRBJ1-2; a possible D gene is TRBD1 (6 bases). The CDR3 runs 15 residues. The V and J ends lost 5 bases and 4 bases respectively, with 17 bases between them. In germline, CDR1 is SGHTA, CDR2 FQGNSA.

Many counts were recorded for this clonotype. Here the CDR3 DNA reads TGCAGCGTCACCCCGGACGGAAACTATGGCTACACCTTC. Protein: CSVTPDGNYGYTF. V gene TRBV29-1 combines with J gene TRBJ1-2; D is unresolved. The V end lost 6 bases, the J end lost 2 bases, and 13 bases lay between the germline ends. The CDR3 spans 13 residues. Germline V gives CDR1 SQVTM, CDR2 ANQGSEA.

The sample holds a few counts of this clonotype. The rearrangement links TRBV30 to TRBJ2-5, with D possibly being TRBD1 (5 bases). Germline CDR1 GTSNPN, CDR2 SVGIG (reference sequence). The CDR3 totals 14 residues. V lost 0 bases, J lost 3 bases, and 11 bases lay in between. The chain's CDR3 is CAWSVRQGKETQYF. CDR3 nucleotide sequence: TGTGCCTGGAGTGTAAGGCAGGGTAAAGAGACCCAGTACTTC.

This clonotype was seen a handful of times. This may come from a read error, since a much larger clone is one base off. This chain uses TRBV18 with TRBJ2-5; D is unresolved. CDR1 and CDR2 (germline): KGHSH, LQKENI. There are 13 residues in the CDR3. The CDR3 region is CASSPQEQETQDF. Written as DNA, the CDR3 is TGTGCCAGCTCACCACAGGAGCAAGAGACCCAGGACTTC.

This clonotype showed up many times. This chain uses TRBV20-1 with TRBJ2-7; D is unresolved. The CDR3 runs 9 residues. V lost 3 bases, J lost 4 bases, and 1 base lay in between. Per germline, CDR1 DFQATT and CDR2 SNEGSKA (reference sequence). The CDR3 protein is CSASYEQYF. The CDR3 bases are TGCAGTGCTAGTTACGAGCAGTACTTC.

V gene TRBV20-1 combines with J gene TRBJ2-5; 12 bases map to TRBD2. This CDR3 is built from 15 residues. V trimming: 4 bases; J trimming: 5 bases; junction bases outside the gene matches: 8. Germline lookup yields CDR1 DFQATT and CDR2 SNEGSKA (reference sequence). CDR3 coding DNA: TGCAGTGCTACGCCTAGCGGGAGGGCCTTGGAGACCCAGTACTTC. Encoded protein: CSATPSGRALETQYF.

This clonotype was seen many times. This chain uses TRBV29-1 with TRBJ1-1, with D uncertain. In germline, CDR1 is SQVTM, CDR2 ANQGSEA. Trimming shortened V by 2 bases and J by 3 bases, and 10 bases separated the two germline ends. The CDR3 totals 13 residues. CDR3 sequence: CSVELSGDTEAFF. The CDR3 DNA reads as TGCAGCGTTGAACTCAGCGGGGACACTGAAGCTTTCTTT. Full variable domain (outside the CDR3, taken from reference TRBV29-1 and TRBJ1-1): SAVISQKPSRDICQRGTSLTIQCQVDSQVTMMFWYRQQPGQSLTLIATANQGSEATYESGFVIDKFPISRPNLTFSTLTVSNMSPEDSSIYLCSVELSGDTEAFFGQGTRLTVV.

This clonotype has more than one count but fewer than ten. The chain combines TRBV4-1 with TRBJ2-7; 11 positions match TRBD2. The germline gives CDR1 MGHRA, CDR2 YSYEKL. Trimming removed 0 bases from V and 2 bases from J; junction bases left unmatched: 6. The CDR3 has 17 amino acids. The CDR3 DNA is TGCGCCAGCAGCCAAGATGTAGTGACTAGCGGGGCCTACGAGCAGTACTTC. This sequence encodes CASSQDVVTSGAYEQYF.

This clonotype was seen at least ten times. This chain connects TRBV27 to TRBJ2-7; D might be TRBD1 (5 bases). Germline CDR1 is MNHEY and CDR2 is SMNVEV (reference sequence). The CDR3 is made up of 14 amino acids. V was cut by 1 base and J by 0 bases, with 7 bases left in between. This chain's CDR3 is CASSLYDSSYEQYF. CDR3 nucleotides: TGTGCCAGCAGTTTATACGACAGCTCCTACGAGCAGTACTTC.